This T cell receptor beta chain was identified in a study of T cells after posttransplantation cyclophosphamide. Overall study results and limits: After PTCy, TRB diversity resembled that of CNI/methotrexate controls. Skin or GI-infiltrating T cells shared few TRB sequences with blood. Donor-recipient repertoire similarity was low at 1-2 months, rising over year one.

Control samples came 1 year after myeloablative marrow transplants with methotrexate plus calcineurin inhibitor. V was cut by 1 base and J by 4 bases, with 10 bases left in between. Germline V lookup: CDR1 SGHTA, CDR2 FQGNSA. The CDR3 is made up of 14 amino acids. Assay used: immunoSEQ multiplex PCR; TCRdb lists only in-frame clones, some missing. The table shows approximately 15,000 clones, with 80% to 90% occurring only once. On this clone itself: Its antigen is not known. The same CDR3 can be traced to other DNA sequences in this sample.

This sequence originates from a male patient aged 25 to 39 who received an allogeneic stem cell transplant from an unrelated donor, was CMV-positive, and had acute and chronic GVHD. Some T cells may have originated in the graft donor. This specimen consisted of PBMCs, obtained approximately 64 weeks after allogeneic stem cell transplant with calcineurin inhibitor and methotrexate. V gene TRBV7-2 combines with J gene TRBJ1-1; D is uncertain. The CDR3 reads CASSLDGRGTEAFF. CDR3 sequence (DNA): TGTGCCAGCAGCTTAGACGGCCGGGGCACTGAAGCTTTCTTT.